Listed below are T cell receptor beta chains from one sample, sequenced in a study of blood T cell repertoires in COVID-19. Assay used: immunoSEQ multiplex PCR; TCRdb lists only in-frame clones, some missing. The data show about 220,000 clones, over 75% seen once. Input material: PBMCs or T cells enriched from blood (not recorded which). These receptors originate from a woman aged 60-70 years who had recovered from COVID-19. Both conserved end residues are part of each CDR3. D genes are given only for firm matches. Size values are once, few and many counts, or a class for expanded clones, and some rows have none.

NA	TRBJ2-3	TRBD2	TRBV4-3	CASSQALAGGTDTQYF
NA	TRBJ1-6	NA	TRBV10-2	CASRTDNSPLHF
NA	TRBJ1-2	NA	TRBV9	CASSAPDSYPYGYTF
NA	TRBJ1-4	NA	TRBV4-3	CASSQGLENEKLFF
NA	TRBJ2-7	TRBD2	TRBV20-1	CSASKAGGVTYEQYF
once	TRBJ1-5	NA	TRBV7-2	CASSLVEGTRQPQHF
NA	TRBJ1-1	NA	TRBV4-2	CASSQVAGVGMNTEAFF
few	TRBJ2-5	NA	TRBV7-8	CASSSVYGVEETQYF
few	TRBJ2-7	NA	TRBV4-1	CASSQGSGPTYEQYF
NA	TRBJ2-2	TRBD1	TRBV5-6	CASTRDRDTGELFF